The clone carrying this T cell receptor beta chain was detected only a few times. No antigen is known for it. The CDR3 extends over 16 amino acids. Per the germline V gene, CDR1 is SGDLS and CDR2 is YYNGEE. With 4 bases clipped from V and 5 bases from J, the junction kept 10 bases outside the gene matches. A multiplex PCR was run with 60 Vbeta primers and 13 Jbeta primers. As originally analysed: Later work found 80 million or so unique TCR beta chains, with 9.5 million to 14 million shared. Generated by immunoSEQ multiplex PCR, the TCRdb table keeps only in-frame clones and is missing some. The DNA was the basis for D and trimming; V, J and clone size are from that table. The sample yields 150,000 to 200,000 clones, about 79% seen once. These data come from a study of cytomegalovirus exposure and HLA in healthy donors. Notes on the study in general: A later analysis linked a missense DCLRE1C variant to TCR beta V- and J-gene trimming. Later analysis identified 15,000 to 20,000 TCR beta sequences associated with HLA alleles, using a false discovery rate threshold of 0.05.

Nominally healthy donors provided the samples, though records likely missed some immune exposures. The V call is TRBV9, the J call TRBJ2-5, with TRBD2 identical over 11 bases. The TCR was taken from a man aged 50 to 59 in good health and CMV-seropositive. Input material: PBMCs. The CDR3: CASSPLVGLADETQYF. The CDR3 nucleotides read TGTGCCAGCAGCCCCCTTGTGGGACTAGCGGACGAGACCCAGTACTTC.